The 4 T cell receptor beta chains below were found in one sample sequenced in a study of beta chain features in type 1 diabetes. Antigen specificity for these receptors is unknown. Overall study results and limits: TCRB CDR3s were moderately but significantly shorter in Type 1 diabetes patients in all four CD4+ subsets.

What was sequenced were expressed TCRB transcripts, since all of the isolated RNA had been reverse transcribed. The repertoire was sequenced with immunoSEQ multiplex PCR; TCRdb's copy has only in-frame clones and lacks some. The profile shows about 160,000 clones, 63% of them singletons. Material: naive CD4+ T cells from blood. The receptors originated from a man aged 25 to 40 with type 1 diabetes.

The chain links TRBV7-2 to TRBJ2-5, with a weak D call TRBD2 (6 bases). This CDR3 has 13 residues. The ends were cut back, 5 bases at V and 2 bases at J, with 9 bases in the middle. The germline V gene encodes CDR1 SGHTA and CDR2 FQGNSA. The CDR3 nucleotides are TGTGCCAGCAGCGCGGGGCCTCAAGAGACCCAGTACTTC. Translated: CASSAGPQETQYF.

V and J are TRBV1 and TRBJ2-3; the table assigns TRBD1, which was not confirmed against the DNA. TRBV1 corresponds to a pseudogene. The CDR3 is 14 amino acids. In DNA form, the CDR3 reads TGCACCAGCAGCCAACCAAAGACATTGTTTGCGCAGTATTTT. This codes for CTSSQPKTLFAQYF.

The chain recombines TRBV5-1 with TRBJ2-7, with 7 bases aligning to TRBD1. In germline, CDR1 is SGHRS, CDR2 YFSETQ. This CDR3 is 14 amino acids long. The V segment lost 3 bases and the J segment 2 bases; nucleotides outside the gene matches: 5. This CDR3 reads CASSSTGTAYEQYF. As DNA, the CDR3 is TGCGCCAGCAGCTCCACCGGGACAGCCTACGAGCAGTACTTC.

The chain carries TRBV5-6 and TRBJ1-1; unclear D gene. CDR3 length: 15 residues. V was shortened by 2 bases and J by 6 bases, with 17 bases between the two germline ends. CDR1 and CDR2 (germline): SGHDT, YYEEEE. The CDR3 DNA reads as TGTGCCAGCAGCTTTGGTCCCCGTGAAGAGGCTGAAGCTTTCTTT. Its protein is CASSFGPREEAEAFF.